One sample yielded the 11 T cell receptor beta chains listed below, sequenced in a study of patients and donors after allogeneic stem cell transplantation. TCRdb reprocessed the RT-PCR reads via MiXCR and lists one record per CDR3 protein. Of 390,000 or so distinct CDR3 sequences listed, 16% are singletons. The sample comprised blood, either unsorted or a sorted T cell fraction (not recorded which). The source of these receptors is a human donor who was either an allogeneic HSCT recipient or a stem cell or donor lymphocyte infusion donor (not recorded which). It is not recorded whose cells these are; they may come from a transplant donor.

This clonotype was observed a handful of times. J is TRBJ2-3 and V is TRBV28, with TRBD2 identical over 8 bases. The CDR3 runs to 17 residues. Per germline, CDR1 MDHEN and CDR2 SYDVKM. Trimming at V came to 1 base and at J to 5 bases, leaving 11 bases not matched to a gene. Here the CDR3 DNA reads TGTGCCAGCAGTTTATACAAACCGGGACTAGTACGAGATACGCAGTATTTT. This translates into CASSLYKPGLVRDTQYF.

The V and J genes are TRBV18 and TRBJ1-1; D remains ambiguous. CDR3 length: 13 amino acids. The V gene's germline CDR1 is KGHSH and CDR2 LQKENI. Trimming stripped 5 bases from V and 4 bases from J, with 11 bases between. The DNA of the CDR3 is TGTGCCAGCTCAGACTCAGTTGGCACTGAAGCTTTCTTT. It yields the protein CASSDSVGTEAFF. Full variable domain (missing parts from reference TRBV18 and TRBJ1-1): NAGVMQNPRHLVRRRGQEARLRCSPMKGHSHVYWYRQLPEEGLKFMVYLQKENIIDESGMPKERFSAEFPKEGPSILRIQQVVRGDSAAYFCASSDSVGTEAFFGQGTRLTVV.

This clonotype was found many times. V and J are TRBV7-9 and TRBJ2-7; 10 bases match TRBD2. The CDR3 extends over 15 amino acids. Losses at the gene ends were 5 bases for V and 0 bases for J; bases not matched to a gene: 4. The V gene's germline CDR1 is SEHNR and CDR2 FQNEAQ (reference sequence). CDR3 sequence: CASSRTSGSSYEQYF. In DNA form, the CDR3 reads TGTGCCAGCAGCCGGACTAGCGGTTCCTCCTACGAGCAGTACTTC.

This clonotype occurred a few times. The chain recombines TRBV9 with TRBJ2-5; 13 bases are a match to TRBD2. After removal of 3 bases from V and 3 bases from J, the junction contained 5 bases not matched to a gene. CDR1 and CDR2 from the germline V gene are SGDLS and YYNGEE. The CDR3 has 16 amino acids. The CDR3 nucleotides are TGTGCCAGCAGCGCTGGACTAGCGGGAGTAGAAGAGACCCAGTACTTC. It is translated as CASSAGLAGVEETQYF.

At least ten counts were recorded for this clonotype. The chain couples TRBV25-1 to TRBJ1-4; D is uncertain. V lost 8 bases, J lost 12 bases, and 13 bases lay in between. This CDR3 is 11 amino acids long. Per germline, CDR1 MGHDK and CDR2 SYGVNS. The CDR3 reads CASGRKEELFF. As DNA, the CDR3 is TGTGCCAGCGGGCGGAAGGAGGAACTGTTTTTT.

This chain joins TRBV5-5 and TRBJ1-2; 8 bases fit TRBD1. CDR1 is SGHKS, CDR2 YYEKEE, per germline (reference sequence). Unmatched junction bases numbered 7, after V lost 1 base and J lost 5 bases. The CDR3 is 15 amino acids. The CDR3 DNA follows: TGTGCCAGCAGCTTGACCCCAGGGGGCGCTTATGGCTACACCTTC. This encodes CASSLTPGGAYGYTF.

The V and J genes are TRBV27 and TRBJ1-2, with D possibly being TRBD1 (6 bases). The CDR3 sequence is 13 residues long. V lost 2 bases and J 4 bases, leaving 8 bases between the germline ends. In germline, CDR1 is MNHEY, CDR2 SMNVEV (reference sequence). The CDR3 protein is CASSLQGLYGYTF. In DNA, the CDR3 is TGTGCCAGCAGTTTACAGGGGCTCTATGGCTACACCTTC.

There are a few counts of this clonotype. The chain uses TRBV5-1 and TRBJ2-7, with unresolved D. The V gene's germline CDR1 is SGHRS and CDR2 YFSETQ. V lost 4 bases to trimming and J lost 2 bases, with 13 bases between them. The CDR3 covers 14 residues. The CDR3 here is CASSAEIGPYEQYF. The CDR3 DNA sequence: TGCGCCAGCAGCGCCGAGATTGGGCCCTACGAGCAGTACTTC.

This clonotype was seen only a few times. The chain uses TRBV7-8 and TRBJ1-5, with a weak D call TRBD1 (6 bases). The CDR3 sequence is 16 residues long. Germline lookup yields CDR1 SGHVS and CDR2 FQNEAQ. The ends were cut back, 1 base at V and 4 bases at J, with 14 bases in the middle. In nucleotides, the CDR3 is TGTGCCAGCAGCTTAGATGGCCGGCAGGGGAATCAGCCCCAGCATTTT. Its protein product is CASSLDGRQGNQPQHF.

The V and J genes are TRBV20-1 and TRBJ1-1, with D perhaps TRBD1 (6 bases). V dropped 3 bases and J dropped 9 bases, with 14 bases sitting between them. This CDR3 comprises 12 residues. The germline CDR1 and CDR2 sequences are DFQATT and SNEGSKA (reference sequence). The CDR3 protein is CSASRGQGQAFF. The CDR3 region has the DNA TGCAGTGCTAGTCGGGGGCAGGGTCAAGCTTTCTTT.

This clonotype was picked up a small number of times. The CDR3 sequence: CASRRTGTGSYEQYF. In DNA form, the CDR3 reads TGTGCCAGCAGGAGGACTGGGACGGGATCCTACGAGCAGTACTTC. The V and J genes are TRBV6-1 and TRBJ2-7, with D perhaps being TRBD1 or TRBD2 (5 bases each). The germline V gene encodes CDR1 MNHNS and CDR2 SASEGT. The CDR3 loop spans 15 amino acids. The V gene lost 6 bases and the J gene lost 1 base, with 16 bases spanning the gap.